This TCR beta chain is from a study of CD8+CD57+ T cells in acquired aplastic anemia. Whole-study context: The average for DNA from sorted CD4+ and CD8+ cells was 3.2 ug.

The study profiled TCR beta VDJ and CDR3 using genomic DNA as template. From the reads, TCRdb called clonotypes with MiXCR, one entry per CDR3 protein. The repertoire holds 190,000 or so distinct CDR3 sequences, with under 65% as singletons. Comment on this clonotype: Its antigen is unidentified.

Study observations and caveats: Twenty-nine was the count of CD8+ CDR3 sequences that patients shared with controls.

The sample comprised sorted CD4+, CD8+, or CD8+CD57+ T cells (not recorded which) from PBMCs. The sequence was obtained from a human donor in good health.

CDR3: CAISESFGVYEQYF. As DNA, the CDR3 is TGTGCCATCAGTGAGTCTTTTGGTGTGTACGAGCAGTACTTC. The rearrangement joins TRBV10-3 to TRBJ2-7; D is uncertain. The CDR3 loop spans 14 amino acids. V dropped 0 bases and J dropped 4 bases, with 10 bases sitting between them. Germline V gene data show CDR1 as ENHRY and CDR2 as SYGVKD.